This T cell receptor (beta chain) originates from a study of blood T cell repertoires in COVID-19. At the level of the study: From the United States, Italy and Spain came samples of acute and convalescent COVID-19.

V was pared by 4 bases and J by 0 bases, with 28 bases between. There are 20 residues in the CDR3. CDR1 LGHDT and CDR2 YNNKEL come from the germline V gene (reference sequence). Study processing details: Quantification of nucleated cells was approximated via reference gene primer amplification. The protocol was immunoSEQ multiplex PCR, while the TCRdb copy is restricted to in-frame clones and leaves out a portion. V and J calls and clone size are those listed in that table; D and trimming were worked out from the DNA. This table has about 210,000 clones, approximately 78% appearing once. The V call is TRBV3-1 (or the pseudogene TRBV3-2), the J call TRBJ2-7; D is perhaps TRBD2 (5 bases). The sequencing input was peripheral blood. This TCR was recovered from an older woman with COVID-19, enrolled during active disease. CDR3 sequence reads: CASSRTPRTRAGEDSYEQYF. In nucleotides, the CDR3 is TGTGCCAGCAGCCGAACTCCCCGAACGCGCGCGGGTGAAGACTCCTACGAGCAGTACTTC.